These 29 T cell receptor beta chains came from one sample sequenced in a study of shared clonotypes between healthy human individuals. Generated by immunoSEQ multiplex PCR, the TCRdb table keeps only in-frame clones and is missing some. The table records about 1 million clones, about 84% of them present only once. The specimen sequenced was memory CD4+ T cells from PBMCs. Indicated subset: CD45RA-negative fraction. The receptors come from a young man in good health. Some clones in this sample may be carry-over from other donors' samples.

This clone showed up just a few times. This likely came from a read error, as a far larger clone is one base away. The chain is built from TRBV7-2 and TRBJ1-1, with D tentatively TRBD1 (6 bases). The CDR3 has 13 residues. From germline, CDR1 is SGHTA and CDR2 FQGNSA. V lost 0 bases and J lost 5, with 7 bases in between. DNA for the CDR3: TGTGCCAGCAGCTTAGCCCAGGGGACTGAAGCTTTCTTT. Its protein product is CASSLAQGTEAFF. The full variable domain, in which reference TRBV7-2 and TRBJ1-1 provide the parts outside the CDR3, is GAGVSQSPSNKVTEKGKDVELRCDPISGHTALYWYRQSLGQGLEFLIYFQGNSAPDKSGLPSDRFSAERTGGSVSTLTIQRTQQEDSAVYLCASSLAQGTEAFFGQGTRLTVV.

There are many counts of this clone. This rearrangement joins TRBV6-1 to TRBJ1-2, with 8 bases identical to TRBD1. CDR1 MNHNS and CDR2 SASEGT come from the germline V gene. The trim removed 6 bases at V and 1 base at J, leaving 7 bases unmatched. The CDR3 spans 15 residues. CDR3 coding DNA: TGTGCCAGCAGCCAACAGGGGGATCTTAACTATGGCTACACCTTC. Translation gives CASSQQGDLNYGYTF.

This chain links TRBV28 with TRBJ1-5; 10 positions match TRBD1. CDR3 size: 16 residues. The junction had 6 bases not matched to a gene; V was cut back by 5 bases and J by 2 bases. Germline V lookup: CDR1 MDHEN, CDR2 SYDVKM. The CDR3: CASSLQTGGGNQPQHF. The CDR3 region has the DNA TGTGCCAGCAGTCTCCAGACAGGGGGCGGCAATCAGCCCCAGCATTTT. The variable domain in full, completed from reference TRBV28 and TRBJ1-5, reads DVKVTQSSRYLVKRTGEKVFLECVQDMDHENMFWYRQDPGLGLRLIYFSYDVKMKEKGDIPEGYSVSREKKERFSLILESASTNQTSMYLCASSLQTGGGNQPQHFGDGTRLSIL.

The chain employs TRBV12-5 and TRBJ2-5, with D possibly called TRBD1 or TRBD2 (6 bases each). The germline gives CDR1 LGHNT, CDR2 FRNRAP. The CDR3 is made up of 13 amino acids. Between the trimmed V and J ends, which lost 3 bases and 4 bases, there was a span of 9 bases. The CDR3 here is CASGLSGAETQYF. The CDR3 DNA reads TGTGCTAGTGGTTTATCGGGGGCAGAGACCCAGTACTTC.

The V call is TRBV5-1, the J call TRBJ2-3; the D is unclear. The CDR3 is 12 amino acids. The V end was cut by 4 bases, the J end by 6 bases, with 9 bases between. From germline, CDR1 is SGHRS and CDR2 YFSETQ. In DNA, the CDR3 is TGCGCCAGCAGCCCTGGGTGGGATACGCAGTATTTT. Protein product: CASSPGWDTQYF. Supplemented by reference TRBV5-1 and TRBJ2-3, the full variable domain reads KAGVTQTPRYLIKTRGQQVTLSCSPISGHRSVSWYQQTPGQGLQFLFEYFSETQRNKGNFPGRFSGRQFSNSRSEMNVSTLELGDSALYLCASSPGWDTQYFGPGTRLTVL.

In its sample, this clone was seen once. The chain links TRBV18 to TRBJ2-1, with a tentative D call TRBD1 (5 bases). The CDR3 is made up of 13 amino acids. The germline gives CDR1 KGHSH, CDR2 LQKENI. The V gene lost 0 bases and the J gene lost 9 bases, with 9 bases spanning the gap. In DNA, the CDR3 is TGTGCCAGCTCACCACCTGGGGCTAGTGAGCAGTTCTTC. It translates to CASSPPGASEQFF. The whole variable domain, remainder taken from reference TRBV18 and TRBJ2-1, is NAGVMQNPRHLVRRRGQEARLRCSPMKGHSHVYWYRQLPEEGLKFMVYLQKENIIDESGMPKERFSAEFPKEGPSILRIQQVVRGDSAAYFCASSPPGASEQFFGPGTRLTVL.

This clone has more than one count but fewer than ten. The genes are TRBV9 and TRBJ2-5; tentative D call: TRBD2 (6 bases). CDR1 and CDR2 from the germline V gene are SGDLS and YYNGEE. The V end was cut by 7 bases, the J end by 7 bases, with 20 bases between. The CDR3 is 14 amino acids. CDR3 coding DNA: TGTGCCAGCGGAGGGGCCGGAACCGTGAGGACCCAGTACTTC. Translation gives CASGGAGTVRTQYF.

The genes are TRBV5-1 and TRBJ2-5; D might be TRBD2 (5 bases). CDR1 is SGHRS, CDR2 YFSETQ, per germline. The CDR3 covers 14 residues. Trimming removed 7 bases from V and 1 base from J, with 14 bases in between. The CDR3 loop reads CASRPGGSQETQYF. CDR3 coding DNA: TGCGCCAGCCGCCCGGGCGGGTCCCAAGAGACCCAGTACTTC.

To note about this clone: This specimen includes other DNA sequences encoding the same CDR3. The chain recombines TRBV9 with TRBJ2-3; 9 positions agree with TRBD1. Germline lookup yields CDR1 SGDLS and CDR2 YYNGEE. With V trimmed by 2 bases and J by 3 bases, 4 bases remained unmatched. The CDR3 has 15 amino acids. The CDR3 here is CASSVRGTGTDTQYF. In DNA form, the CDR3 reads TGTGCCAGCAGCGTTCGTGGGACAGGGACAGATACGCAGTATTTT.

The chain recombines TRBV30 with TRBJ2-5; D not certain. Germline CDR1 and CDR2: GTSNPN and SVGIG (reference sequence). The V end was cut by 4 bases, the J end by 5 bases, with 11 bases between. The CDR3 is made up of 12 amino acids. This CDR3 is CAWTRPRETQYF. The DNA of the CDR3 is TGTGCCTGGACTCGACCCCGCGAGACCCAGTACTTC.

The chain combines TRBV7-7 with TRBJ1-1; no clear D gene. Germline lookup yields CDR1 SSHAT and CDR2 FNYEAQ (reference sequence). CDR3 length: 13 amino acids. Trimming shortened V by 1 base and J by 0 bases, and 3 bases separated the two germline ends. The CDR3 here is CASSLGMNTEAFF. Here the CDR3 DNA reads TGTGCCAGCAGCTTAGGAATGAACACTGAAGCTTTCTTT.

This clone was seen a single time. This rearrangement joins TRBV27 to TRBJ1-3, with D possibly matching TRBD1 (6 bases). The CDR3 has 15 residues. The V end lost 6 bases, the J end lost 0 bases, and 12 bases lay between the germline ends. Germline V gene data show CDR1 as MNHEY and CDR2 as SMNVEV (reference sequence). This CDR3 is CASRPTGLSGNTIYF. In nucleotides, the CDR3 is TGTGCCAGCAGGCCGACAGGCCTCTCTGGAAACACCATATATTTT.

The J gene is TRBJ1-4, the V gene TRBV5-4, with a weak D call TRBD1 (6 bases). CDR3 length equals 15 residues. The germline V gene encodes CDR1 SGHNT and CDR2 YYREEE (reference sequence). V lost 4 bases, J lost 8 bases, and 18 bases lay in between. The CDR3 protein is CASSPGDRYGEKLFF. The CDR3 DNA reads TGTGCCAGCAGCCCAGGGGACCGTTATGGAGAAAAACTGTTTTTT.

Concerning this clone itself: Other DNA sequences from this sample encode an identical CDR3 as well. The chain uses TRBV5-1 and TRBJ2-3; D might be TRBD1 or TRBD2, each matching 5 bases. This CDR3 is 15 amino acids long. Per germline, CDR1 SGHRS and CDR2 YFSETQ. V lost 2 bases, J lost 0 bases, and 10 bases lay in between. This chain's CDR3 is CASSFGAGSTDTQYF. Written as DNA, the CDR3 is TGCGCCAGCAGCTTCGGGGCAGGAAGCACAGATACGCAGTATTTT.

V is TRBV28 and J is TRBJ1-1; 8 bases are a match to TRBD1. Germline V gives CDR1 MDHEN, CDR2 SYDVKM. V lost 7 bases, J lost 5 bases, and 9 bases stayed unmatched. CDR3 length equals 14 residues. CDR3 region: CASTSQGVRTEAFF. The CDR3 bases are TGTGCCAGCACCTCACAGGGGGTCAGAACTGAAGCTTTCTTT.

This clone was detected once. The chain links TRBV7-2 to TRBJ2-1; 11 bases align to TRBD1. Germline V CDR1 and CDR2: SGHTA, FQGNSA. CDR3 length: 15 amino acids. J lost 6 bases, V lost 3 bases, and 4 bases had no gene match. Here the CDR3 reads CASSLDRGRANEQFF. The CDR3 DNA is TGTGCCAGCAGCTTGGACAGGGGGCGGGCCAATGAGCAGTTCTTC. Variable domain in full (rest from reference TRBV7-2 and TRBJ2-1): GAGVSQSPSNKVTEKGKDVELRCDPISGHTALYWYRQSLGQGLEFLIYFQGNSAPDKSGLPSDRFSAERTGGSVSTLTIQRTQQEDSAVYLCASSLDRGRANEQFFGPGTRLTVL.

This CDR3 is CASSQVPSGRLETQYF. The CDR3 DNA reads as TGTGCCAGCAGCCAAGTTCCTAGCGGGCGTTTAGAGACCCAGTACTTC. V usage is TRBV14 and J usage is TRBJ2-5; 8 nucleotides align to TRBD2. The trim removed 1 base at V and 4 bases at J, leaving 8 bases unmatched. Germline V gives CDR1 SGHDN, CDR2 FVKESK. This CDR3 is 16 amino acids long.

This clone was counted between two and nine times. The chain carries TRBV7-8 and TRBJ2-7, with D hard to call. This CDR3 has 14 amino acids. CDR1 SGHVS and CDR2 FQNEAQ come from the germline V gene. Trimming cost V 2 bases and J 0 bases, with 8 bases left between them. CDR3 protein: CASSLRSFSYEQYF. The CDR3 DNA sequence: TGTGCCAGCAGCTTAAGGTCCTTCTCCTACGAGCAGTACTTC.

This clone was seen a few times. The chain combines TRBV5-1 with TRBJ1-2; 7 nucleotides align to TRBD1. J gave up 7 bases and V 0 bases, and 6 bases lay outside the gene matches. CDR3 length: 14 amino acids. Looked up from germline, CDR1 is SGHRS and CDR2 is YFSETQ. The CDR3 DNA is TGCGCCAGCAGCTTGGCGACAGGGAAAGGTGGCTACACCTTC. Protein: CASSLATGKGGYTF. The full variable domain, completed using reference TRBV5-1 and TRBJ1-2, is KAGVTQTPRYLIKTRGQQVTLSCSPISGHRSVSWYQQTPGQGLQFLFEYFSETQRNKGNFPGRFSGRQFSNSRSEMNVSTLELGDSALYLCASSLATGKGGYTFGSGTRLTVV.

V gene TRBV6-5 combines with J gene TRBJ2-7, with TRBD1 matching over 8 bases. The CDR3 extends over 14 amino acids. V lost 5 bases, J lost 4 bases, and 7 bases stayed unmatched. Per germline, CDR1 MNHEY and CDR2 SVGAGI. The CDR3 spells CASSPRDRRYEQYF. Here the CDR3 DNA reads TGTGCCAGCAGTCCCCGGGACAGGCGGTACGAGCAGTACTTC.

The rearrangement uses TRBV6-1 and TRBJ2-3; D is possibly TRBD1 (5 bases). Germline CDR1 reads MNHNS; CDR2 reads SASEGT. V was cut by 0 bases and J by 0 bases, with 10 bases left in between. This CDR3 comprises 16 residues. CDR3 in DNA: TGTGCCAGCAGTGAAGCGTCGACAGTTAGCACAGATACGCAGTATTTT. Amino acids: CASSEASTVSTDTQYF.

The rearrangement joins TRBV28 to TRBJ1-2; no definite D call. The CDR3 covers 12 residues. The V end was cut by 11 bases, the J end by 5 bases, with 15 bases between. In germline, CDR1 is MDHEN, CDR2 SYDVKM. The CDR3 region is CAAANVGYGYTF. As DNA, the CDR3 is TGTGCCGCCGCGAATGTCGGTTATGGCTACACCTTC.

The chain couples TRBV7-2 to TRBJ2-3; no reliable D call. The CDR3 is 15 amino acids. With 8 bases removed from V and 2 bases from J, the gap between germline ends came to 17 bases. Germline values: CDR1 SGHTA, CDR2 FQGNSA. Here the CDR3 reads CASLPNYYDTDTQYF. Here the CDR3 DNA reads TGTGCCAGCCTTCCGAACTACTATGACACAGATACGCAGTATTTT.

The sample holds a few counts of this clone. This chain joins TRBV29-1 and TRBJ1-1; possible D gene TRBD1, 5 bases. CDR3 size: 12 residues. Germline CDR1 is SQVTM and CDR2 is ANQGSEA. Trimming left V 6 bases short and J 8 bases short, with 16 bases between. Here the CDR3 reads CSVGLSGREAFF. In DNA, the CDR3 is TGCAGCGTGGGACTTTCAGGGCGGGAAGCTTTCTTT.

This chain links TRBV5-6 with TRBJ2-7, with D tentatively TRBD1 or TRBD2 (5 bases each). CDR3 length: 13 amino acids. The germline CDR1 and CDR2 sequences are SGHDT and YYEEEE. The V gene lost 4 bases and the J gene lost 4 bases, with 12 bases spanning the gap. The CDR3 region is CASSVGTVYEQYF. CDR3 sequence (DNA): TGTGCCAGCAGCGTCGGGACGGTGTACGAGCAGTACTTC.

CDR3 sequence reads: CAISAGDGEQYF. CDR3 in DNA: TGTGCCATCTCGGCGGGAGATGGCGAGCAGTACTTC. J is TRBJ2-7 and V is TRBV10-3; 7 nucleotides agree with TRBD2. V shed 8 bases, J shed 6 bases, and the junction held 7 bases outside the gene matches. CDR1 and CDR2 from the germline V gene are ENHRY and SYGVKD. The CDR3 has 12 amino acids.

The J gene is TRBJ1-4, the V gene TRBV19; TRBD1 matches 7 bases. Germline-derived CDR1 and CDR2 are LNHDA and SQIVND (reference sequence). V dropped 3 bases and J dropped 4; count of bases not matched to a gene: 8. The CDR3 extends over 16 amino acids. This CDR3 is CASSIGTERYNEKLFF. The CDR3 DNA sequence: TGTGCCAGTAGTATCGGGACAGAAAGATATAATGAAAAACTGTTTTTT.

CDR3 in amino acids: CASSPAGQVNYGYTF. Written as DNA, the CDR3 is TGCGCCAGCAGCCCCGCTGGACAGGTTAACTATGGCTACACCTTC. The chain has TRBV5-1 and TRBJ1-2; TRBD1 matches at 7 bases. Trimming removed 4 bases from V and 1 base from J; junction bases left unmatched: 7. The CDR3 spans 15 residues. Germline V gene data show CDR1 as SGHRS and CDR2 as YFSETQ.

The rearrangement links TRBV7-9 to TRBJ2-7, with 7 positions matching TRBD1. This CDR3 has 14 amino acids. V was pared by 1 base and J by 2 bases, with 2 bases of the junction left unmatched. Germline assignment: CDR1 SEHNR and CDR2 FQNEAQ (reference sequence). In DNA, the CDR3 is TGTGCCAGCAGCTTAGGCAGGGGGACCTACGAGCAGTACTTC. Protein sequence: CASSLGRGTYEQYF. The complete variable domain, with remaining parts taken from reference TRBV7-9 and TRBJ2-7, reads DTGVSQNPRHKITKRGQNVTFRCDPISEHNRLYWYRQTLGQGPEFLTYFQNEAQLEKSRLLSDRFSAERPKGSFSTLEIQRTEQGDSAMYLCASSLGRGTYEQYFGPGTRLTVT.